The 8 T cell receptor beta chains reported below all come from one sample, sequenced in a study of neurological immune-mediated disorders. TCRdb re-called the 5' RACE reads through MiXCR, storing one row per CDR3 protein. The sample shows about 24,000 distinct CDR3 sequences, under 8.5% of them seen only once. The sequenced material came from PBMCs. Receptors were obtained from a middle-aged woman in good health.

This clonotype was counted at least ten times. The chain has TRBV5-5 and TRBJ2-2; a weak D match, TRBD1 (6 bases). Trimming stripped 0 bases from V and 2 bases from J, with 11 bases between. Looked up from germline, CDR1 is SGHKS and CDR2 is YYEKEE (reference sequence). The CDR3 length is 16 residues. The CDR3 nucleotides read TGTGCCAGCAGCTTGGCCCAGGGGAGCAACACCGGGGAGCTGTTTTTT. Its translation: CASSLAQGSNTGELFF.

This clonotype was detected ten times or more. The V gene is TRBV29-1, the J gene TRBJ2-5; no definite D call. This CDR3 is 12 amino acids long. The V and J ends lost 4 bases and 5 bases respectively, with 11 bases between them. Germline CDR1 reads SQVTM; CDR2 reads ANQGSEA. For the CDR3, the DNA is TGCAGCGTTGCGGTCTACGGGGAGACCCAGTACTTC. This gives the protein CSVAVYGETQYF.

There are many counts of this clonotype. The rearrangement joins TRBV24-1 to TRBJ2-2; either TRBD1 or TRBD2 may fit D (5 bases each). Trimming cost V 2 bases and J 3 bases, with 15 bases left between them. This CDR3 has 17 residues. The germline V gene has CDR1 KGHDR and CDR2 SFDVKD. The CDR3 loop is CATSDSFRVGDTGELFF. As DNA, the CDR3 is TGTGCCACCAGTGATTCGTTTCGTGTGGGGGACACCGGGGAGCTGTTTTTT.

This clonotype was recorded at least ten times. This chain joins TRBV12-3 or TRBV12-4 and TRBJ2-5, with 11 positions matching TRBD1. Trimming cost V 5 bases and J 7 bases; bases outside gene matches: 6. The length of the CDR3 is 14 residues. The CDR3 DNA reads as TGTGCCAGCAGTCAAGGACAGGGGGCGGCGACCCAGTACTTC. It encodes CASSQGQGAATQYF.

In this sample, this clonotype turned up many times. The genes are TRBV2 and TRBJ1-2; D might be TRBD1 (5 bases). V shed 7 bases and J shed 2 bases, with 23 bases lying between them. The CDR3 length is 17 residues. Germline CDR1 and CDR2: SNHLY and FYNNEI. The chain's CDR3 is CASTSSQGIIGNYGYTF. In DNA, the CDR3 is TGTGCCAGCACTTCCTCTCAGGGAATCATCGGGAACTATGGCTACACCTTC.

This clonotype was detected many times. The V and J genes are TRBV5-1 and TRBJ1-6, with D perhaps matching TRBD1 (6 bases). This CDR3 contains 13 residues. Per the germline V gene, CDR1 is SGHRS and CDR2 is YFSETQ. The V end was cut by 7 bases, the J end by 8 bases, with 13 bases between. CDR3 region: CASSQQGDSPLHF. The CDR3 DNA sequence: TGCGCCAGCTCCCAACAGGGAGATTCACCCCTCCACTTT.

This clonotype was detected many times. The V and J genes are TRBV5-1 and TRBJ1-1, with 10 bases lining up with TRBD1. Germline-derived CDR1 and CDR2 are SGHRS and YFSETQ. CDR3 length: 16 amino acids. Germline trimming cut 4 bases from V and 4 bases from J; bases unmatched to any gene: 10. CDR3 protein: CASSAGTGALGTEAFF. The DNA of the CDR3 is TGCGCCAGCAGCGCCGGGACAGGGGCGTTAGGCACTGAAGCTTTCTTT. The full variable domain, with the rest looked up from reference TRBV5-1 and TRBJ1-1, is KAGVTQTPRYLIKTRGQQVTLSCSPISGHRSVSWYQQTPGQGLQFLFEYFSETQRNKGNFPGRFSGRQFSNSRSEMNVSTLELGDSALYLCASSAGTGALGTEAFFGQGTRLTVV.

This clonotype was counted a few times. CDR3 in amino acids: CSVGSGRLDEQYF. The CDR3, as DNA: TGCAGCGTGGGGAGCGGGAGGTTAGACGAGCAGTACTTC. The rearrangement links TRBV29-1 to TRBJ2-7; 9 bases match TRBD2. J lost 5 bases, V lost 6 bases, and 8 bases had no gene match. CDR1 and CDR2 from the germline V gene are SQVTM and ANQGSEA. The CDR3 has 13 amino acids.